The 15 T cell receptor beta chains presented below share a single source sample, sequenced in a study of cytomegalovirus exposure and HLA in healthy donors. The study ran its PCR with 60 Vbeta and 13 Jbeta primers. The table came from immunoSEQ multiplex PCR; TCRdb's copy has only in-frame clones and leaves some out. The top ten clones hold more than 3% of a sample with roughly 200,000 clones, around 80% of them seen once. Specimen: PBMCs. These receptors were obtained from a woman aged 60-70 years in good health and CMV-seropositive.

The CDR3 loop reads CASSPQGTRLNTEAFF. The CDR3 nucleotides are TGTGCCAGCAGCCCTCAGGGCACCCGGTTGAACACTGAAGCTTTCTTT. V usage is TRBV7-9 and J usage is TRBJ1-1; a weak D match, TRBD1 (5 bases). V shed 5 bases and J shed 0 bases, with 16 bases lying between them. This CDR3 region has 16 residues. CDR1 is SEHNR, CDR2 FQNEAQ, per germline (reference sequence).

This clone has only one observation. V usage is TRBV5-5 and J usage is TRBJ2-2, with 8 bases aligning to TRBD1. The length of the CDR3 is 18 residues. The V gene end was trimmed by 4 bases and the J gene end by 6 bases; junction bases not matched to a gene: 17. Germline V gene data show CDR1 as SGHKS and CDR2 as YYEKEE (reference sequence). The CDR3 sequence is CASSTRWAGGAESGELFF. As DNA, the CDR3 is TGTGCCAGCAGCACTCGTTGGGCAGGGGGCGCAGAATCCGGGGAGCTGTTTTTT. Full variable domain (outside the CDR3, taken from reference TRBV5-5 and TRBJ2-2): DAGVTQSPTHLIKTRGQQVTLRCSPISGHKSVSWYQQVLGQGPQFIFQYYEKEERGRGNFPDRFSARQFPNYSSELNVNALLLGDSALYLCASSTRWAGGAESGELFFGEGSRLTVL.

The chain uses TRBV28 and TRBJ2-1; TRBD2 aligns across 10 bases. Germline loops: CDR1 MDHEN, CDR2 SYDVKM. V shed 5 bases, J shed 8 bases, and the junction held 6 bases outside the gene matches. The CDR3 is made up of 14 amino acids. CDR3 nucleotides: TGTGCCAGCAGTCGACTAGCGGGTGGTTATGAGCAGTTCTTC. Its translation is CASSRLAGGYEQFF.

The chain links TRBV29-1 to TRBJ2-1; TRBD1 might be the D (5 bases). This CDR3 contains 13 residues. Trimming removed 5 bases from V and 2 bases from J, with 10 bases in between. CDR1 is SQVTM, CDR2 ANQGSEA, per germline. The CDR3 region is CSVTTGAYNEQFF. The CDR3 region has the DNA TGCAGCGTTACCACAGGAGCCTACAATGAGCAGTTCTTC.

The rearrangement links TRBV7-9 to TRBJ2-7; the D gene is possibly TRBD1 (5 bases). Germline V gives CDR1 SEHNR, CDR2 FQNEAQ (reference sequence). The CDR3 extends over 18 amino acids. Trimming left V 5 bases short and J 6 bases short, with 29 bases between. The CDR3 bases are TGTGCCAGCAGCCCAATCTTAAACCCGGACCTTACAAGGGGCGAGCAGTACTTC. It yields the protein CASSPILNPDLTRGEQYF.

The genes are TRBV11-2 and TRBJ2-3; D call uncertain. The CDR3 totals 15 residues. From germline, CDR1 is SGHAT and CDR2 FQNNGV. V was cut by 6 bases and J by 8 bases, with 21 bases left in between. The CDR3 sequence is CASRPIGARSGTQYF. The DNA of the CDR3 is TGTGCCAGCAGACCAATTGGCGCGAGGAGTGGTACGCAGTATTTT.

Concerning this clone itself: Germline is not matched at one junction end, which may reflect a read error. This rearrangement joins TRBV7-9 to TRBJ1-6; 11 nucleotides line up with TRBD1. The CDR3 is 14 residues long. The germline gives CDR1 SEHNR, CDR2 FQNEAQ (reference sequence). In DNA, the CDR3 is TGTTCCAGCAGCTTGGGACAGGGGGACTCACCCCTCCACTTT. Translation gives CSSSLGQGDSPLHF.

V usage is TRBV6-5 and J usage is TRBJ1-6; 7 nucleotides match TRBD1. The V gene's germline CDR1 is MNHEY and CDR2 SVGAGI. V was clipped by 0 bases and J by 4 bases; unmatched bases: 3. The CDR3 extends over 16 amino acids. The CDR3 nucleotides read TGTGCCAGCAGTTACTCGACAGGGAGTTATAATTCACCCCTCCACTTT. Translation gives CASSYSTGSYNSPLHF.

This chain connects TRBV28 to TRBJ1-1; D gene uncertain. The CDR3 is made up of 12 amino acids. Trimming pared 4 bases from V and 7 bases from J, leaving 10 bases between. CDR1 is MDHEN, CDR2 SYDVKM, per germline. DNA for the CDR3: TGTGCCAGCAGTTACCTGAATAGTGAAGCTTTCTTT. Protein: CASSYLNSEAFF.

This chain uses TRBV6-1 with TRBJ2-7; 8 nucleotides match TRBD1. The CDR3 length is 12 residues. V dropped 8 bases and J dropped 4; count of bases not matched to a gene: 4. Germline loops: CDR1 MNHNS, CDR2 SASEGT. Here the CDR3 DNA reads TGTGCCAGCGAGGACAGGGTGTACGAGCAGTACTTC. It specifies CASEDRVYEQYF.

The V gene is TRBV18, the J gene TRBJ2-7; 14 bases fit TRBD2. Losses at the gene ends were 1 base for V and 0 bases for J; bases not matched to a gene: 5. In germline, CDR1 is KGHSH, CDR2 LQKENI. This CDR3 has 18 residues. The DNA for the CDR3 is TGTGCCAGCTCACCACGACTAGCGGGGGGGAAGAGCTCCTACGAGCAGTACTTC. It codes for CASSPRLAGGKSSYEQYF. The whole variable domain, filled in from reference TRBV18 and TRBJ2-7, reads NAGVMQNPRHLVRRRGQEARLRCSPMKGHSHVYWYRQLPEEGLKFMVYLQKENIIDESGMPKERFSAEFPKEGPSILRIQQVVRGDSAAYFCASSPRLAGGKSSYEQYFGPGTRLTVT.

This clone was picked up a small number of times. The V call is TRBV10-3, the J call TRBJ1-1; D may be TRBD1 (6 bases). From germline, CDR1 is ENHRY and CDR2 SYGVKD. This CDR3 is 15 amino acids long. The V end lost 6 bases, the J end lost 2 bases, and 16 bases lay between the germline ends. The CDR3 coding sequence is TGTGCCATCAGGCGGCGACAGGCTCTTAACACTGAAGCTTTCTTT. This codes for CAIRRRQALNTEAFF.

Only a few counts were recorded for this clone. The chain recombines TRBV5-1 with TRBJ1-1; TRBD1 is a possible D gene (5 bases). V gave up 3 bases and J gave up 5 bases, with 14 bases separating them. This CDR3 is built from 14 residues. From germline, CDR1 is SGHRS and CDR2 YFSETQ. The CDR3 region has the DNA TGCGCCAGCAGCTCGGAGGGGCGGCGGACTGAAGCTTTCTTT. Protein product: CASSSEGRRTEAFF.

The gene calls are TRBV4-1 and TRBJ2-7, with 11 bases lining up with TRBD2. V shed 1 base and J 2 bases; nucleotides not matched to a gene: 10. This CDR3 spans 18 amino acids. Germline-derived CDR1 and CDR2 are MGHRA and YSYEKL. The CDR3 nucleotides read TGCGCCAGCAGCCAAGGTTCTCTAGCGGGAGGCTTTGCCTACGAGCAGTACTTC. Its translation is CASSQGSLAGGFAYEQYF.

The rearrangement uses TRBV6-6 and TRBJ2-5; TRBD2 is a possible D gene (5 bases). CDR1 MNHNY and CDR2 SVGAGI come from the germline V gene (reference sequence). The CDR3 is 14 amino acids. With 6 bases removed from V and 4 bases from J, the gap between germline ends came to 15 bases. The CDR3 DNA is TGTGCCAGCAGATCCCGGGAAGGGTCAGAGACCCAGTACTTC. Amino acid sequence: CASRSREGSETQYF.